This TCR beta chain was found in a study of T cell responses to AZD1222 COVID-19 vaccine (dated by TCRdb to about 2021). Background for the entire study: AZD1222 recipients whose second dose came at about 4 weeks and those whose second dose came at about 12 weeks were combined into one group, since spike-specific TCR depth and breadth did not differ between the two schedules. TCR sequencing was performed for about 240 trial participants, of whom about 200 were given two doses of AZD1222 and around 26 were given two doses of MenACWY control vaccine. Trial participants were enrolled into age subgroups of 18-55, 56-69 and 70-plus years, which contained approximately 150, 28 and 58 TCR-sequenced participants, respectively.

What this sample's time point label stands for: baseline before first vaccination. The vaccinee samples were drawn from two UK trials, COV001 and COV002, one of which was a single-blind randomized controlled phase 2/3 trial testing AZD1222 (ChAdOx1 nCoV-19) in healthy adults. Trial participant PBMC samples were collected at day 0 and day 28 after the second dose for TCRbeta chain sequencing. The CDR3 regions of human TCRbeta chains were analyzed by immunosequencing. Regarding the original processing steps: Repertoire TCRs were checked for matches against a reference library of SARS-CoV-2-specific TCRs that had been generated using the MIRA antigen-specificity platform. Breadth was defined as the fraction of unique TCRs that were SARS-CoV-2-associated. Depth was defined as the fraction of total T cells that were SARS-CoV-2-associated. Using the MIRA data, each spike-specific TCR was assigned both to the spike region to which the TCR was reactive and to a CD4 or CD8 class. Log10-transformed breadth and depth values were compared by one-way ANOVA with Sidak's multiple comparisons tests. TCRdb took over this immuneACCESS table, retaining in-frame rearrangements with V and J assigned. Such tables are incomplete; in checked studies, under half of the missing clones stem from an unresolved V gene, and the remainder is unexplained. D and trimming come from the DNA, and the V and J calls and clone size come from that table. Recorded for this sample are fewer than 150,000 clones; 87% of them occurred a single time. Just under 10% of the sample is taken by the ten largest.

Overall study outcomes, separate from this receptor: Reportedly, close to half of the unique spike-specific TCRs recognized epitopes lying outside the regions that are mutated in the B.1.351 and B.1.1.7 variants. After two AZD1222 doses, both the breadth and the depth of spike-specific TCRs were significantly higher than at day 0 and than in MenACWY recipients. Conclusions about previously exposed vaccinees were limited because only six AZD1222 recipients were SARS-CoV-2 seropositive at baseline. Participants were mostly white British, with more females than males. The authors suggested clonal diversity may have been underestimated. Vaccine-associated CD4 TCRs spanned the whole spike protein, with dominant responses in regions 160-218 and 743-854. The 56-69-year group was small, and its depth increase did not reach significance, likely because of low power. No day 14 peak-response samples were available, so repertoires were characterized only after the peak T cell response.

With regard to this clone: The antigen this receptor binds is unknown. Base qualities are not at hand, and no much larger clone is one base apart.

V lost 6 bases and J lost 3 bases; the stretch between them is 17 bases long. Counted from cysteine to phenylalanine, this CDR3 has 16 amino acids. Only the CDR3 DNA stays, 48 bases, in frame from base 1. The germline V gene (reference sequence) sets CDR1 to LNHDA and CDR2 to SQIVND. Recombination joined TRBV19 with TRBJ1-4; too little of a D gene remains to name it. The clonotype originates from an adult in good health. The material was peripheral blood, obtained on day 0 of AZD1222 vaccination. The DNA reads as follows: TGTGCCAGTAGGGACCACCGAGCAGGATCTAATGAAAAACTGTTTTTT. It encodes CASRDHRAGSNEKLFF. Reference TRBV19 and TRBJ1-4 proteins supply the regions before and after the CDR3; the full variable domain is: DGGITQSPKYLFRKEGQNVTLSCEQNLNHDAMYWYRQDPGQGLRLIYYSQIVNDFQKGDIAEGYSVSREKKESFPLTVTSAQKNPTAFYLCASRDHRAGSNEKLFFGSGTQLSVL.